This paragraph covers one T cell receptor (beta chain) sequence. Its antigen is undetermined. TCRdb ran MiXCR on the PCR reads and lists one entry per CDR3 protein. The profile covers approximately 30,000 distinct CDR3 sequences, with over 40% appearing a single time and approximately 5.7% taken by the ten largest. The sample's time point: late sampling 161 to 241 days after vaccination in a few convalescent patients. The dates of positive PCR tests extended from March through December 2020 and came before the US Alpha, Beta and Delta variants. Looked up from germline, CDR1 is DFQATT and CDR2 is SNEGSKA (reference sequence). CDR3 size: 14 residues. Trimming shortened V by 4 bases and J by 1 base, and 13 bases separated the two germline ends. This record belongs to a study of vaccination and CD4 T cells after COVID-19. For the study at large: Two of the convalescents were Hispanic, and the group consisted of six males and four females. Post-vaccine sampling followed dose two by a median 72 days (range 14 to 241).

Overall study results and limits: Among those convalescent, a median roughly 90% of reactive clones emerged solely post-vaccination.

The sequences come from CD4+ T cells from blood, collected about 7 months after SARS-CoV-2 vaccination. This sequence joins TRBV20-1 and TRBJ2-5; possibly TRBD2 for D (6 bases). This clonotype was sampled from a human donor who had recovered from COVID-19. The CDR3 region is CSATPAEGQETQYF. The CDR3 DNA reads TGCAGTGCTACTCCGGCGGAGGGCCAAGAGACCCAGTACTTC.